These 7 T cell receptor beta chains share one sample of origin, sequenced in a study of T cell responses to AZD1222 COVID-19 vaccine. Libraries were prepared by immunoSEQ multiplex PCR; TCRdb keeps only in-frame clonotypes and omits some of them. In the table there are approximately 170,000 clones, roughly 92% of which are singletons. Source: peripheral blood, taken on day 0 of AZD1222 vaccination. These receptors were obtained from an adult in good health.

V usage is TRBV29-1 and J usage is TRBJ1-1, with TRBD1 matching 10 bases. Germline-derived CDR1 and CDR2 are SQVTM and ANQGSEA. This CDR3 comprises 13 residues. V shed 2 bases, J shed 10 bases, and the junction held 7 bases outside the gene matches. CDR3: CSVETRQGARAFF. For the CDR3, the DNA is TGCAGCGTTGAAACTAGACAGGGGGCTCGAGCTTTCTTT.

With regard to this clone: Other DNA variants within this sample encode the same CDR3. V gene TRBV18 combines with J gene TRBJ1-5; D not resolved. Trimming shortened V by 6 bases and J by 1 base, and 10 bases separated the two germline ends. CDR3 length: 14 residues. CDR1 and CDR2 from the germline V gene are KGHSH and LQKENI. The CDR3 loop reads CASSPDRSNQPQHF. Here the CDR3 DNA reads TGTGCCAGCTCCCCCGACCGGAGCAATCAGCCCCAGCATTTT.

This clone was detected once. The J gene is TRBJ2-7, the V gene TRBV6-2 or TRBV6-3; D is unresolved. V shed 3 bases and J shed 0 bases, with 12 bases lying between them. This CDR3 contains 15 residues. CDR1 is MNHEY, CDR2 SVGEGT, per germline. CDR3 nucleotide sequence: TGTGCCAGCAGTTATGGTCCGACAAACTCCTACGAGCAGTACTTC. It is translated as CASSYGPTNSYEQYF.

This clone was recorded only once. The chain recombines TRBV19 with TRBJ1-5; D might be TRBD1 (5 bases). The germline V gene encodes CDR1 LNHDA and CDR2 SQIVND (reference sequence). The germline V and J ends were trimmed by 7 bases and 5 bases, with 21 bases remaining between them. The CDR3 spans 16 residues. This CDR3 is CASITNGGLTDQPQHF. For the CDR3, the DNA is TGTGCCAGTATCACAAACGGGGGTCTAACCGATCAGCCCCAGCATTTT.

The chain employs TRBV5-4 and TRBJ2-7, with D possibly TRBD1 on 6 matching bases. CDR1 and CDR2 from the germline V gene are SGHNT and YYREEE (reference sequence). Trimming cost V 0 bases and J 3 bases, with 13 bases left between them. This CDR3 contains 15 residues. The CDR3 bases are TGTGCCAGCAGCTTGGAGGGCAGGGGACACTACGAGCAGTACTTC. Protein: CASSLEGRGHYEQYF.

This chain links TRBV3-1 (or the pseudogene TRBV3-2) with TRBJ1-2; 8 bases line up with TRBD1. The V gene's germline CDR1 is LGHDT and CDR2 YNNKEL (reference sequence). This CDR3 spans 13 amino acids. Trimming cost V 3 bases and J 7 bases; bases outside gene matches: 4. CDR3 DNA: TGTGCCAGCAGCCAGACAGGGGAGAGTGGCTACACCTTC. It codes for CASSQTGESGYTF.

This clone was seen more than once but under ten times. This chain links TRBV5-1 with TRBJ2-7; no reliable D call. V was shortened by 2 bases and J by 2 bases, with 5 bases between the two germline ends. The CDR3 is 12 amino acids. Germline V CDR1 and CDR2: SGHRS, YFSETQ. The CDR3 nucleotides read TGCGCCAGCAGCTTAACACCCTACGAGCAGTACTTC. Translation gives CASSLTPYEQYF.